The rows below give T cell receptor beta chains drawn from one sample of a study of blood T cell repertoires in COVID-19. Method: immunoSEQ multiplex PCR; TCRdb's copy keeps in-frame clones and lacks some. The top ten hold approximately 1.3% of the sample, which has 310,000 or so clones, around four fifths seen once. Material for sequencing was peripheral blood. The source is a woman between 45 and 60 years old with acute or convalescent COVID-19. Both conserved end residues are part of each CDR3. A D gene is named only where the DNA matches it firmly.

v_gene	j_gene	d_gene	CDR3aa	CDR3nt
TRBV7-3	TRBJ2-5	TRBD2	CASSLGTSGRIVETQYF	TGTGCCAGCAGCTTGGGGACTAGCGGGAGGATTGTAGAGACCCAGTACTTC
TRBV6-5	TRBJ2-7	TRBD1	CASSSDRGRYEQYF	TGTGCCAGCAGTTCGGACAGGGGACGCTACGAGCAGTACTTC
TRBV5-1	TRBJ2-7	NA	CASSFQRTYEQYF	TGCGCCAGCAGCTTCCAGCGGACCTACGAGCAGTACTTC
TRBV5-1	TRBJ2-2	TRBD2	CASSLSGGAVGELFF	TGCGCCAGCAGCCTCAGCGGGGGGGCGGTCGGGGAGCTGTTTTTT
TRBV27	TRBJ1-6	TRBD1	CASSLWTGGAAYNSPLHF	TGTGCCAGCAGTCTCTGGACAGGGGGCGCCGCCTATAATTCACCCCTCCACTTT
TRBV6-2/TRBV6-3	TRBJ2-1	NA	CASSLLYNEQFF	TGTGCCAGCAGTCTACTGTACAATGAGCAGTTCTTC
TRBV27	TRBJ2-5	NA	CASSFFGAGEETQYF	TGTGCCAGCAGTTTTTTCGGGGCAGGGGAAGAGACCCAGTACTTC
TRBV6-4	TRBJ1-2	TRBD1	CASSETGESGYTF	TGTGCCAGCAGCGAGACAGGGGAGTCTGGCTACACCTTC
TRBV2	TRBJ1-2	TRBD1	CASLRDRGPYGYTF	TGTGCCAGCCTCCGGGACAGGGGCCCCTATGGCTACACCTTC
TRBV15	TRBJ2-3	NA	CATSRDRDFSDTQYF	TGTGCCACCAGCAGAGATCGGGACTTTTCAGATACGCAGTATTTT
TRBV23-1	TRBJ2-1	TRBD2	CASSPRGEGPGGNNEQFF	TGCGCCAGCAGCCCTAGGGGGGAGGGACCGGGAGGGAACAATGAGCAGTTCTTC
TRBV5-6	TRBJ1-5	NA	CASSLQGNNQPQHF	TGTGCCAGCAGCTTGCAGGGTAACAATCAGCCCCAGCATTTT
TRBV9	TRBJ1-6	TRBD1	CASGQVMEPLHF	TGTGCCAGTGGACAGGTGATGGAACCCCTCCACTTT
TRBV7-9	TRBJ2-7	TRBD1	CASSLEQGSSYEQYF	TGTGCCAGCAGCTTAGAACAGGGGTCGTCCTACGAGCAGTACTTC
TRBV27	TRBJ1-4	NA	CATARTGSNEKLFF	TGTGCCACGGCAAGGACGGGATCTAATGAAAAACTGTTTTTT